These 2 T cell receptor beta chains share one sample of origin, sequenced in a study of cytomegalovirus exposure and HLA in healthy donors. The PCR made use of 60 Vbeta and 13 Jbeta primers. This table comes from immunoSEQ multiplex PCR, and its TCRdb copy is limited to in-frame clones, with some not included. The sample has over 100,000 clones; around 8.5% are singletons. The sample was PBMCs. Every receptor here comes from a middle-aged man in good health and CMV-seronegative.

The CDR3, as DNA: TGCGCCAGCAGCTTGGAGGCAGGGTTCGATCAGCCCCAGCATTTT. It yields the protein CASSLEAGFDQPQHF. The V gene is TRBV5-1, the J gene TRBJ1-5; possibly TRBD1 for D (5 bases). This CDR3 contains 15 residues. With 0 bases removed from V and 5 bases from J, the gap between germline ends came to 12 bases. CDR1 and CDR2 (germline): SGHRS, YFSETQ. Filled out from reference TRBV5-1 and TRBJ1-5, the complete variable domain reads KAGVTQTPRYLIKTRGQQVTLSCSPISGHRSVSWYQQTPGQGLQFLFEYFSETQRNKGNFPGRFSGRQFSNSRSEMNVSTLELGDSALYLCASSLEAGFDQPQHFGDGTRLSIL.

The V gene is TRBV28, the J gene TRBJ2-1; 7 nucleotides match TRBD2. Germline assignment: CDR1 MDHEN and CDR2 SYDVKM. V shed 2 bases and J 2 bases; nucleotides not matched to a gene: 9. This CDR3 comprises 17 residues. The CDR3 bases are TGTGCCAGCAGTTTAACCGGAGGGACTACTACCTACAATGAGCAGTTCTTC. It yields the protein CASSLTGGTTTYNEQFF. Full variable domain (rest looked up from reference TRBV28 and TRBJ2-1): DVKVTQSSRYLVKRTGEKVFLECVQDMDHENMFWYRQDPGLGLRLIYFSYDVKMKEKGDIPEGYSVSREKKERFSLILESASTNQTSMYLCASSLTGGTTTYNEQFFGPGTRLTVL.